Included here is one T cell receptor (beta chain) sequence, with context. Authors' processing steps: Quantification of nucleated cells was approximated via reference gene primer amplification. Clones were read by immunoSEQ multiplex PCR, and TCRdb kept only the in-frame ones, dropping some. Clone size and V and J calls were adopted from that table, with D and trimming inferred from the DNA. The table has more than 35,000 clones, 80% to 90% seen once; the top ten hold 8.5% to 10%. This sample was included in a study of blood T cell repertoires in COVID-19. Study summary: The United States, Italy and Spain were the sources of the acute and convalescent COVID-19 samples. Sources were T cells, B-cell-depleted T cells, or PBMCs; the material itself was cDNA or gDNA.

Trimming at V came to 4 bases and at J to 4 bases, leaving 8 bases not matched to a gene. This CDR3 has 16 residues. Germline V gene data show CDR1 as MNHEY and CDR2 as SMNVEV (reference sequence). This sequence was found in a man aged 25-40 years with active or convalescent COVID-19. This sequence joins TRBV27 and TRBJ2-2, with 8 bases matching TRBD2. The sequenced sample consisted of peripheral blood. CDR3 protein: CASSSPGGGSTGELFF. CDR3 nucleotide sequence: TGTGCCAGCAGTTCACCCGGGGGGGGCAGCACCGGGGAGCTGTTTTTT.